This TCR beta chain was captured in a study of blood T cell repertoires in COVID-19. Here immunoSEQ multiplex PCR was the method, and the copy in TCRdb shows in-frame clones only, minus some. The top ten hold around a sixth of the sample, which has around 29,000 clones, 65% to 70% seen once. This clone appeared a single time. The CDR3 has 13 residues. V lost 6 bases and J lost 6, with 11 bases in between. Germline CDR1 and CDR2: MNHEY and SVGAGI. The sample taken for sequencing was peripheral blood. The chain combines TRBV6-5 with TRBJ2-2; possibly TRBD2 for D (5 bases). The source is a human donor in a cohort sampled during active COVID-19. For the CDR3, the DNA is TGTGCCAGCAGCGTCCGGGGTTCCGGGGAGCTGTTTTTT. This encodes CASSVRGSGELFF.